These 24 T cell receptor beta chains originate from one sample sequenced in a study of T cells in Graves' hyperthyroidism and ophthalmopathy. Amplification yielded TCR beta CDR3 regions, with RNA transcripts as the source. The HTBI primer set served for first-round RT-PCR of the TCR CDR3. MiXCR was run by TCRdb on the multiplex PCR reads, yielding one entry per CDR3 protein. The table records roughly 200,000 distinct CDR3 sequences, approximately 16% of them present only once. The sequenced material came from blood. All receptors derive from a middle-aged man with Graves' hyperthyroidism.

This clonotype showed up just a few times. CDR3 bases: TGCGCCAGCAGCCAGATTCAATCGGGAAAGGAAAAACTGTTTTTT. The encoded protein is CASSQIQSGKEKLFF. The gene calls are TRBV4-3 and TRBJ1-4; D call uncertain. The CDR3 has 15 amino acids. Deletions cut 3 bases from V and 8 bases from J, with 16 bases between. Germline V gene sequence: CDR1 LGHNA, CDR2 YSLEER.

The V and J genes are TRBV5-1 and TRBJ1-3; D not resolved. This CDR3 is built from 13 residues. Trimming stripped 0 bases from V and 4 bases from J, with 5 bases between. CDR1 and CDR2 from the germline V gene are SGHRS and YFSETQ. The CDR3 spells CASSLEQGNTIYF. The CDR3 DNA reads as TGCGCCAGCAGCTTGGAGCAGGGAAACACCATATATTTT.

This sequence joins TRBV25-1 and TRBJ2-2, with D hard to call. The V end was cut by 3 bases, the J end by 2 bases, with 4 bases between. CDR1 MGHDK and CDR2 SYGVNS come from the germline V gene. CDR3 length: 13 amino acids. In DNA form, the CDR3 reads TGTGCCAGCAGTGAGTTAAACACCGGGGAGCTGTTTTTT. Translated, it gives CASSELNTGELFF.

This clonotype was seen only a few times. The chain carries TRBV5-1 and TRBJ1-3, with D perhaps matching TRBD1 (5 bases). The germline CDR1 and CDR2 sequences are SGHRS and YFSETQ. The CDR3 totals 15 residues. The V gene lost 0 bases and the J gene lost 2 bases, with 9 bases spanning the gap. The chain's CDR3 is CASSLAGTAGNTIYF. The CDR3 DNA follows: TGCGCCAGCAGCTTGGCCGGGACGGCTGGAAACACCATATATTTT.

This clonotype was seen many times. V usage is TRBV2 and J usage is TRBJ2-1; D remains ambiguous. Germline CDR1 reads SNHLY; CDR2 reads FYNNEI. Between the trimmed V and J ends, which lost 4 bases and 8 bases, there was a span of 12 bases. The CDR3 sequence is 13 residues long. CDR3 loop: CASSVASRDEQFF. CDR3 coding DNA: TGTGCCAGCAGTGTGGCCAGTCGGGATGAGCAGTTCTTC. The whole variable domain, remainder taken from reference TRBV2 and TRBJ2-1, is EPEVTQTPSHQVTQMGQEVILRCVPISNHLYFYWYRQILGQKVEFLVSFYNNEISEKSEIFDDQFSVERPDGSNFTLKIRSTKLEDSAMYFCASSVASRDEQFFGPGTRLTVL.

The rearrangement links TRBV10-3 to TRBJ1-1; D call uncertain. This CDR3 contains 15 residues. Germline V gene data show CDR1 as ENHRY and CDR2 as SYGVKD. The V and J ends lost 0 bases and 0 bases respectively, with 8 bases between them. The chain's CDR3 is CAISESRPMNTEAFF. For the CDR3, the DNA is TGTGCCATCAGTGAGTCGAGGCCCATGAACACTGAAGCTTTCTTT.

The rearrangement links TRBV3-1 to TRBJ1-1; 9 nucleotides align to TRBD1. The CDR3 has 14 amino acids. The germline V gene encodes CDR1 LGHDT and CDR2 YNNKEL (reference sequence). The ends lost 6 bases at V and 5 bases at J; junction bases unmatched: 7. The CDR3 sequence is CASRAGTGQTEAFF. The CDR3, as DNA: TGTGCCAGCAGAGCCGGGACAGGGCAGACTGAAGCTTTCTTT.

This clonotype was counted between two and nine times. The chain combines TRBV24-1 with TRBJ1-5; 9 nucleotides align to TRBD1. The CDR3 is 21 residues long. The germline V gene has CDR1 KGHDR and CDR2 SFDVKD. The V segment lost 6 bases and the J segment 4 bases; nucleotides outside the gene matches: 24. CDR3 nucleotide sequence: TGTGCCACCAGTTTGGGCCCGAAATTGATGGACAGGGGAATTATTAATCAGCCCCAGCATTTT. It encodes CATSLGPKLMDRGIINQPQHF.

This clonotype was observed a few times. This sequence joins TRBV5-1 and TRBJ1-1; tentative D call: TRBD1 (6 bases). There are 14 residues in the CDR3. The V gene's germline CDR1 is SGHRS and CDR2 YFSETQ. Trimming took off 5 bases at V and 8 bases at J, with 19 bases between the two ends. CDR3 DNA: TGCGCCAGCAGACCTGGGACAAATATCGGCGAAGCTTTCTTT. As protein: CASRPGTNIGEAFF.

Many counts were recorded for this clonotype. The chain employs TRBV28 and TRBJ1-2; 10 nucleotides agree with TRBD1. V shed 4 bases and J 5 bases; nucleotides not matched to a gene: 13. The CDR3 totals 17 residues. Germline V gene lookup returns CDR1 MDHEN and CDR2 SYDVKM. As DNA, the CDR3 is TGTGCCAGCAGTTCGGAAACGGGACAGGGGAGGTCGTATGGCTACACCTTC. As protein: CASSSETGQGRSYGYTF.

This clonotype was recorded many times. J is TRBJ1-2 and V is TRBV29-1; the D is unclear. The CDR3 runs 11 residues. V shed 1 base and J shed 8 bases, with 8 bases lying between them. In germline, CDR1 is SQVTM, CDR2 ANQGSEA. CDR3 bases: TGCAGCGTTGAAGGGGGAAGCGGCTACACCTTC. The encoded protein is CSVEGGSGYTF.

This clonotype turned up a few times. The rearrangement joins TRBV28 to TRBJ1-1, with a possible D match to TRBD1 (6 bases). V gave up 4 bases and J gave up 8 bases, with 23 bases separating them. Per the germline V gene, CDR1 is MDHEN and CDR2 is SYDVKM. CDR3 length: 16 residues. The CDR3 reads CASSSERIIQGREAFF. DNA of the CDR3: TGTGCCAGCAGTTCAGAACGTATTATTCAGGGGAGGGAAGCTTTCTTT.

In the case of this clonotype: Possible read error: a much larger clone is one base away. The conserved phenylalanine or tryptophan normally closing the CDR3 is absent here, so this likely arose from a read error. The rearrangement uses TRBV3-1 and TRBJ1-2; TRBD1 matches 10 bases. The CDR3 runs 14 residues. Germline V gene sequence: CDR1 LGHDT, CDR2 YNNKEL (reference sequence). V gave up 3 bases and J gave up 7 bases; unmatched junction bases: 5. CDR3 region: CASSHGQGGSGYTI. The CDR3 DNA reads TGTGCCAGCAGCCATGGACAGGGGGGTAGTGGCTACACCATC.

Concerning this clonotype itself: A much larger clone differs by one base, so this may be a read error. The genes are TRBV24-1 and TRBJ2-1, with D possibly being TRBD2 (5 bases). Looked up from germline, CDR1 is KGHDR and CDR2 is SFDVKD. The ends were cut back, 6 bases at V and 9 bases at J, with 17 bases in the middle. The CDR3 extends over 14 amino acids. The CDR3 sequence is CATSFDGVNSEQFF. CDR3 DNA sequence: TGTGCCACCAGTTTTGACGGGGTGAACAGTGAGCAGTTCTTC.

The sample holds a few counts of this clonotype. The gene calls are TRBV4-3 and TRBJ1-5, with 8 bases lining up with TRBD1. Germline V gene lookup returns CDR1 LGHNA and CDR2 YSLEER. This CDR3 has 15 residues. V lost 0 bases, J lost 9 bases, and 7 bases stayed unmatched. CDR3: CASSQEATDRGPQHF. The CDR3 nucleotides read TGCGCCAGCAGCCAAGAGGCGACAGACAGGGGGCCCCAGCATTTT.

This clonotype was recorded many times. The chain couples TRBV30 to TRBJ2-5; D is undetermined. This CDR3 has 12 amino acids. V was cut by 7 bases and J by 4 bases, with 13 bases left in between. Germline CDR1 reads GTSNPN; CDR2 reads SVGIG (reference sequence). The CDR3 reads CASSGGGETQYF. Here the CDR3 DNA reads TGTGCCTCCTCGGGTGGTGGAGAGACCCAGTACTTC.

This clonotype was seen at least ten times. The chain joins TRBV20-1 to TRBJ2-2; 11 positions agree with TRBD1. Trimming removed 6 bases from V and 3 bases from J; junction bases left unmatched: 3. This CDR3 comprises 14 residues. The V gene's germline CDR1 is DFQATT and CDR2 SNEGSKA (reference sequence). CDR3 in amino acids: CSAEGQGDTGELFF. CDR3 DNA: TGCAGTGCGGAGGGACAGGGGGACACCGGGGAGCTGTTTTTT.

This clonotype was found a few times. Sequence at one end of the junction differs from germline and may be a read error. The CDR3 coding sequence is TGTGCCATCACTTCGGGACAGGATTGGGGTGGCTACGCCTTC. The encoded protein is CAITSGQDWGGYAF. The chain joins TRBV10-3 to TRBJ1-2; TRBD1 matches 8 bases. The germline V gene has CDR1 ENHRY and CDR2 SYGVKD. CDR3 length equals 14 residues.

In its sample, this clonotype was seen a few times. This CDR3 is CASSEALLAGTTDTQYF. The CDR3, as DNA: TGTGCCAGCAGTGAAGCCTTGCTAGCGGGAACCACAGATACGCAGTATTTT. The chain has TRBV6-1 and TRBJ2-3; 9 bases are a match to TRBD2. V dropped 0 bases and J dropped 2; count of bases not matched to a gene: 6. Germline CDR1 reads MNHNS; CDR2 reads SASEGT. The CDR3 contains 17 residues.

CDR3 sequence reads: CSASFGGGTEAFF. For the CDR3, the DNA is TGCAGTGCTAGTTTTGGGGGAGGCACTGAAGCTTTCTTT. The rearrangement links TRBV20-1 to TRBJ1-1; possible D gene TRBD1, 5 bases. Trimming pared 3 bases from V and 4 bases from J, leaving 12 bases between. Germline V gene data show CDR1 as DFQATT and CDR2 as SNEGSKA (reference sequence). The CDR3 runs 13 residues.

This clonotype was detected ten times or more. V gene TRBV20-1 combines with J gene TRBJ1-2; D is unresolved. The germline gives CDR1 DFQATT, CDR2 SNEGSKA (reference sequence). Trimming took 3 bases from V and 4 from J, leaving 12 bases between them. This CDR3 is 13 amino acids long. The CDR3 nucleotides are TGCAGTGCTAGGTCGAGGGCCGGCTATGGCTACACCTTC. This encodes CSARSRAGYGYTF.

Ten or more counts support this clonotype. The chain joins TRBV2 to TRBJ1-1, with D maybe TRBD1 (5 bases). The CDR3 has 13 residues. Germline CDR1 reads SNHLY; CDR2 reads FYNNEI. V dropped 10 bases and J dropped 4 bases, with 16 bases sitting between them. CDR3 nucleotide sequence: TGTGCCACCACAGGAAGAGCGCGCACTGAAGCTTTCTTT. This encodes CATTGRARTEAFF.

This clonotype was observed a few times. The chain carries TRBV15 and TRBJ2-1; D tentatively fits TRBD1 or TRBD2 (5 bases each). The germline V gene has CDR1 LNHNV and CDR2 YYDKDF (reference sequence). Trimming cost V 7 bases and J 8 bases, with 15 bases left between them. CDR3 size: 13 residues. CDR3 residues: CATNPGPADEQFF. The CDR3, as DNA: TGTGCCACCAACCCGGGACCCGCGGATGAGCAGTTCTTC. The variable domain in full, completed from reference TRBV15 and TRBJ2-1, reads DAMVIQNPRYQVTQFGKPVTLSCSQTLNHNVMYWYQQKSSQAPKLLFHYYDKDFNNEADTPDNFQSRRPNTSFCFLDIRSPGLGDTAMYLCATNPGPADEQFFGPGTRLTVL.

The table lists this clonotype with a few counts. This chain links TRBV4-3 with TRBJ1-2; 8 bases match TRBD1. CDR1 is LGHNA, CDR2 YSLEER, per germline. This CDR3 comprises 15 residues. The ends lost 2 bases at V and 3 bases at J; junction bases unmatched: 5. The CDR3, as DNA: TGCGCCAGCAGCCAAACCGCAGGGGGCGACTATGGCTACACCTTC. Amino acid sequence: CASSQTAGGDYGYTF.